This T cell receptor (beta chain) was obtained from a study of response to subunit inactivated influenza vaccine (dated 2018 in TCRdb). With respect to the entire study: Deep quantitative T cell receptor repertoire profiling was used in the study to track responses to a trivalent subunit inactivated influenza vaccine. The research as a whole found: The authors proposed that each seasonal influenza vaccination may bring in only a limited number of new T cells.

In the case of this clonotype: No cognate antigen has been identified for it. No quality values exist for individual bases; no much larger clone is one base distant.

Library preparation employed RT-PCR. Sequencing relied on an Illumina HiSeq 2500. TCRdb's own reprocessing of the public reads used fastp at Q25 and MiXCR and kept productive beta chains. Entries are consolidated by CDR3 protein sequence, retaining the most common genes and DNA. Present in this sample are about 580,000 distinct CDR3 sequences, 14% of which were seen just once. The ten top clones hold approximately 10% of the sample. The V end loses 6 bases and the J end loses 0 bases, and a stretch of 19 bases separates them. The CDR3, cysteine through phenylalanine, is 17 amino acids long. The kept DNA is CDR3 alone, 51 bases in frame from the first base.

Sequenced material: PBMCs from blood, taken 12 days after vaccination. The TCR originated in a man aged 45-65 years who received an inactivated influenza vaccine. Donor details come from another sample of the same person, matched by shared clones. Recombination connected TRBV12-3 or TRBV12-4 to TRBJ2-3; the D gene is not confidently resolved. CDR3 sequence: CASSSSGQTDSTDTQYF. Read as DNA, the sequence is TGTGCCAGCAGCTCCTCCGGCCAGACCGATAGCACAGATACGCAGTATTTT.